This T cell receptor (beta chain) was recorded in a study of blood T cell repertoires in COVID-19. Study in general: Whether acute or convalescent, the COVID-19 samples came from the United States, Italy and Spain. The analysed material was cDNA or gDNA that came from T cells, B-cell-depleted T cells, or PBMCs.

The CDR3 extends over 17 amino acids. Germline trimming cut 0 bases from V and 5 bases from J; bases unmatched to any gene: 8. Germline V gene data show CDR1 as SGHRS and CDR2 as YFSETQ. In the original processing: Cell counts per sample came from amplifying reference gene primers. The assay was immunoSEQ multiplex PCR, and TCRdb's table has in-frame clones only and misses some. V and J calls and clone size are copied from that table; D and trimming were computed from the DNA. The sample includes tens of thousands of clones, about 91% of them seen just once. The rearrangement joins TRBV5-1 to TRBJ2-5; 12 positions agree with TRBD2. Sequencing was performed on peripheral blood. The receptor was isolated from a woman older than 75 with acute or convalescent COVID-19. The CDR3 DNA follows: TGCGCCAGCAGCTTGGCCGCTAGCGGGGGGGCTTGGGAGACCCAGTACTTC. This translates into CASSLAASGGAWETQYF.